This TCR beta chain originates from a study of blood T cell repertoires in COVID-19. Background on the study: COVID-19 samples collected from the United States, Italy and Spain covered acute and convalescent phases. From T cells, B-cell-depleted T cells, or PBMCs came the material, which was cDNA or gDNA.

The germline V gene has CDR1 MDHEN and CDR2 SYDVKM. The ends were cut back, 0 bases at V and 1 base at J, with 6 bases in the middle. This CDR3 has 14 residues. Here immunoSEQ multiplex PCR was the method, and the copy in TCRdb shows in-frame clones only, minus some. In the table there are approximately 75,000 clones, about three quarters of which are singletons. The TCR sequence derives from an elderly woman with active or convalescent COVID-19. The chain carries TRBV28 and TRBJ2-5; D is perhaps TRBD2 (5 bases). What was sequenced was peripheral blood. The CDR3: CASSLWGAQETQYF. The DNA for the CDR3 is TGTGCCAGCAGTTTATGGGGAGCCCAAGAGACCCAGTACTTC.